The next 2 T cell receptor beta chains were all read from a single sample in a study of long-term antiretroviral therapy in people with HIV. It was version v3.0 of the immunoSEQ assay that was run at survey level. Data came from immunoSEQ multiplex PCR; TCRdb stores just in-frame clones and leaves some out. The table shows 15,000 to 20,000 clones, with 76% occurring only once. The specimen was unsorted PBMCs, collected 2.5 years before starting antiretroviral therapy. These receptors were obtained from a woman aged 45-60 years with HIV.

The chain employs TRBV7-9 and TRBJ2-1, with 10 bases that match TRBD2. The CDR3 totals 15 residues. The germline CDR1 and CDR2 sequences are SEHNR and FQNEAQ (reference sequence). The ends lost 3 bases at V and 5 bases at J; junction bases unmatched: 4. For the CDR3, the DNA is TGTGCCAGCAGCTTCCAGCGGGGGGGGGACAATGAGCAGTTCTTC. This sequence encodes CASSFQRGGDNEQFF. The variable domain in full, with the rest retrieved from reference TRBV7-9 and TRBJ2-1, is DTGVSQNPRHKITKRGQNVTFRCDPISEHNRLYWYRQTLGQGPEFLTYFQNEAQLEKSRLLSDRFSAERPKGSFSTLEIQRTEQGDSAMYLCASSFQRGGDNEQFFGPGTRLTVL.

The V gene is TRBV7-9, the J gene TRBJ1-1, with no clear D. The V and J ends lost 1 base and 12 bases respectively, with 12 bases between them. Looked up from germline, CDR1 is SEHNR and CDR2 is FQNEAQ (reference sequence). This CDR3 has 12 residues. The CDR3 region is CASSLVGARPFF. Here the CDR3 DNA reads TGTGCCAGCAGCTTAGTCGGCGCTCGACCTTTCTTT.